Below, 29 T cell receptor beta chains from the same sample are listed, as sequenced in a study of blood T cell repertoires in COVID-19. Clones were read by immunoSEQ multiplex PCR, and TCRdb kept only the in-frame ones, dropping some. In the table there are fewer than 150,000 clones, roughly 72% of which are singletons. The specimen was peripheral blood. These receptors came from a human donor in a cohort sampled during active COVID-19.

This clone was seen a handful of times. The V and J genes are TRBV3-1 (or the pseudogene TRBV3-2) and TRBJ1-3; 7 bases map to TRBD1. Germline V gene data show CDR1 as LGHDT and CDR2 as YNNKEL (reference sequence). Unmatched junction bases numbered 7, after V lost 3 bases and J lost 8 bases. There are 14 residues in the CDR3. The chain's CDR3 is CASSQTGRSDTIYF. For the CDR3, the DNA is TGTGCCAGCAGCCAGACAGGGAGAAGTGACACCATATATTTT.

CDR3 sequence reads: CASSLEGGGARTDTQYF. In DNA form, the CDR3 reads TGTGCCAGCAGCTTAGAGGGCGGGGGGGCTCGCACAGATACGCAGTATTTT. This chain links TRBV11-2 with TRBJ2-3, with 9 bases identical to TRBD2. Germline assignment: CDR1 SGHAT and CDR2 FQNNGV. This CDR3 comprises 17 residues. The V and J ends lost 0 bases and 1 base, in that order; junction bases with no gene match: 5.

The V call is TRBV5-4, the J call TRBJ1-2; a weak D match, TRBD1 (5 bases). The CDR3 has 15 residues. Between the trimmed V and J ends, which lost 0 bases and 2 bases, there was a span of 11 bases. Per the germline V gene, CDR1 is SGHNT and CDR2 is YYREEE (reference sequence). CDR3 sequence: CASSLGGDFNYGYTF. For the CDR3, the DNA is TGTGCCAGCAGCTTGGGGGGCGACTTCAACTATGGCTACACCTTC.

This chain connects TRBV6-1 to TRBJ2-7; possible D gene TRBD1, 6 bases. The germline gives CDR1 MNHNS, CDR2 SASEGT. Trimming pared 2 bases from V and 6 bases from J, leaving 17 bases between. This CDR3 spans 15 amino acids. The CDR3: CASSERVRGKGEQYF. The CDR3 coding sequence is TGTGCCAGCAGTGAAAGGGTCAGGGGCAAGGGCGAGCAGTACTTC.

This chain joins TRBV2 and TRBJ2-7; tentative D call: TRBD2 (7 bases). Trimming shortened V by 6 bases and J by 2 bases, and 17 bases separated the two germline ends. CDR1 is SNHLY, CDR2 FYNNEI, per germline. The CDR3 runs 15 residues. CDR3 nucleotides: TGTGCCAGCAGGGGGGGAGGGGGACTTACCTACGAGCAGTACTTC. Its translation is CASRGGGGLTYEQYF.

The chain couples TRBV5-8 to TRBJ1-5, with D perhaps matching TRBD1 (5 bases). V lost 1 base, J lost 2 bases, and 16 bases lay in between. The germline V gene encodes CDR1 SGHTS and CDR2 YDEGEE. The CDR3 extends over 17 amino acids. The CDR3 spells CASSLYGGTGRNQPQHF. In nucleotides, the CDR3 is TGTGCCAGCAGCTTGTATGGGGGGACGGGGCGCAATCAGCCCCAGCATTTT.

The chain links TRBV27 to TRBJ1-2; 10 bases are a match to TRBD1. Germline CDR1 MNHEY, CDR2 SMNVEV (reference sequence). The V gene end was trimmed by 7 bases and the J gene end by 0 bases; junction bases not matched to a gene: 11. There are 17 residues in the CDR3. CDR3 loop: CASTSLGTGVSNYGYTF. For the CDR3, the DNA is TGTGCCAGCACCTCCCTTGGGACAGGGGTTTCTAACTATGGCTACACCTTC.

The chain joins TRBV9 to TRBJ1-1; D gene unclear. Per the germline V gene, CDR1 is SGDLS and CDR2 is YYNGEE. V lost 2 bases and J lost 4, with 15 bases in between. CDR3 length equals 15 residues. The CDR3 reads CASSVRSDRGTEAFF. CDR3 bases: TGTGCCAGCAGCGTTCGTTCAGACCGGGGCACTGAAGCTTTCTTT.

The V and J genes are TRBV5-1 and TRBJ1-4; D not certain. The CDR3 totals 12 residues. Trimming removed 6 bases at V and 14 bases at J, with 17 bases between. Germline-derived CDR1 and CDR2 are SGHRS and YFSETQ. In DNA, the CDR3 is TGCGCCAGCACCCTGCAAAGGGAGCTGCTGTTTTTT. As protein: CASTLQRELLFF.

This chain links TRBV3-1 (or the pseudogene TRBV3-2) with TRBJ2-5, with D unresolved. The V gene lost 1 base and the J gene lost 6 bases, with 6 bases spanning the gap. CDR1 and CDR2 (germline): LGHDT, YNNKEL (reference sequence). The CDR3 has 12 amino acids. Here the CDR3 DNA reads TGTGCCAGCAGCCAAGTAGAAAAGACCCAGTACTTC. Protein sequence: CASSQVEKTQYF.

This clone was counted between two and nine times. The chain links TRBV5-1 to TRBJ2-7; 8 bases fit TRBD1. After removal of 4 bases from V and 1 base from J, the junction contained 4 bases not matched to a gene. Germline V lookup: CDR1 SGHRS, CDR2 YFSETQ. The CDR3 contains 14 residues. This CDR3 reads CASSPWTGSYEQYF. The CDR3 coding sequence is TGCGCCAGCAGCCCCTGGACAGGGTCCTACGAGCAGTACTTC.

The chain carries TRBV3-1 (or the pseudogene TRBV3-2) and TRBJ1-2; perhaps TRBD1 as D (6 bases). CDR3 length: 16 residues. CDR1 and CDR2 from the germline V gene are LGHDT and YNNKEL (reference sequence). The V and J ends lost 3 bases and 0 bases respectively, with 14 bases between them. In DNA, the CDR3 is TGTGCCAGCAGCCATTTCGGGGACACTTCTAACTATGGCTACACCTTC. Translation gives CASSHFGDTSNYGYTF.

This clone was counted at least ten times. The chain employs TRBV6-5 and TRBJ1-3; D is unresolved. Trimming shortened V by 7 bases and J by 1 base, and 8 bases separated the two germline ends. Per germline, CDR1 MNHEY and CDR2 SVGAGI. The CDR3 runs to 13 residues. CDR3 sequence: CASKLTSGNTIYF. The CDR3 coding sequence is TGTGCCAGCAAATTAACTTCTGGAAACACCATATATTTT.

The rearrangement uses TRBV6-1 and TRBJ1-1, with D possibly matching TRBD1 (6 bases). Germline V gene lookup returns CDR1 MNHNS and CDR2 SASEGT. The CDR3 runs 14 residues. The V gene lost 3 bases and the J gene lost 8 bases, with 16 bases spanning the gap. CDR3 sequence: CASSEQPRTEEAFF. CDR3 sequence (DNA): TGTGCCAGCAGTGAGCAACCGAGGACAGAAGAAGCTTTCTTT.

This clone showed up just a few times. The genes are TRBV5-1 and TRBJ1-1, with D perhaps matching TRBD1 (6 bases). Deletions cut 3 bases from V and 7 bases from J, with 16 bases between. There are 14 residues in the CDR3. Germline values: CDR1 SGHRS, CDR2 YFSETQ. The CDR3 region has the DNA TGCGCCAGCAGCTCAGGGACACAACAGCATGAAGCTTTCTTT. Translated, it gives CASSSGTQQHEAFF. Filled out from reference TRBV5-1 and TRBJ1-1, the complete variable domain reads KAGVTQTPRYLIKTRGQQVTLSCSPISGHRSVSWYQQTPGQGLQFLFEYFSETQRNKGNFPGRFSGRQFSNSRSEMNVSTLELGDSALYLCASSSGTQQHEAFFGQGTRLTVV.

The chain carries TRBV5-6 and TRBJ2-3; the D is unclear. V was pared by 1 base and J by 2 bases, with 8 bases between. CDR3 length: 14 amino acids. CDR1 is SGHDT and CDR2 is YYEEEE in the germline V gene. For the CDR3, the DNA is TGTGCCAGCAGCTTGTTAGTAAACACAGATACGCAGTATTTT. Translating gives CASSLLVNTDTQYF.

The chain has TRBV4-1 and TRBJ1-5; TRBD1 aligns across 10 bases. Looked up from germline, CDR1 is MGHRA and CDR2 is YSYEKL. This CDR3 is 15 amino acids long. Losses at the gene ends were 3 bases for V and 7 bases for J; bases not matched to a gene: 6. CDR3 bases: TGCGCCAGCAGCCACCCGACAGGGGGCGGACAGCCCCAGCATTTT. Amino acids: CASSHPTGGGQPQHF.

The V gene is TRBV15, the J gene TRBJ2-7, with 9 bases aligning to TRBD2. CDR3 length: 14 residues. Trimming at V came to 5 bases and at J to 3 bases, leaving 5 bases not matched to a gene. Germline CDR1 is LNHNV and CDR2 is YYDKDF (reference sequence). The CDR3 region has the DNA TGTGCCACCAGCGGGAGACTAGCGGACTACGAGCAGTACTTC. This gives the protein CATSGRLADYEQYF.

V is TRBV5-1 and J is TRBJ1-2; D remains ambiguous. This CDR3 spans 14 amino acids. Trimming shortened V by 2 bases and J by 4 bases, and 12 bases separated the two germline ends. Germline V gene data show CDR1 as SGHRS and CDR2 as YFSETQ. This chain's CDR3 is CASSLDLRRYGYTF. The CDR3 nucleotides read TGCGCCAGCAGCTTAGATTTGCGGCGCTATGGCTACACCTTC.

This chain joins TRBV5-8 and TRBJ2-3; 8 nucleotides line up with TRBD2. The V gene's germline CDR1 is SGHTS and CDR2 YDEGEE. The CDR3 runs to 14 residues. V was pared by 2 bases and J by 2 bases, with 1 base of the junction left unmatched. The CDR3 loop is CASSFSGVTDTQYF. DNA of the CDR3: TGTGCCAGCAGCTTTAGCGGGGTCACAGATACGCAGTATTTT. Drawing the rest from reference TRBV5-8 and TRBJ2-3, the complete variable domain is EAGVTQSPTHLIKTRGQQATLRCSPISGHTSVYWYQQALGLGLQFLLWYDEGEERNRGNFPPRFSGRQFPNYSSELNVNALELEDSALYLCASSFSGVTDTQYFGPGTRLTVL.

The chain joins TRBV5-4 to TRBJ2-6; D uncertain. CDR3 size: 16 residues. V was clipped by 0 bases and J by 0 bases, with 7 bases between them. Germline V gene lookup returns CDR1 SGHNT and CDR2 YYREEE (reference sequence). This CDR3 reads CASSLVVSSGANVLTF. In nucleotides, the CDR3 is TGTGCCAGCAGCTTGGTGGTGAGCTCTGGGGCCAACGTCCTGACTTTC.

This chain joins TRBV5-4 and TRBJ1-2; no firm D call. V was clipped by 3 bases and J by 4 bases, with 13 bases between them. The germline gives CDR1 SGHNT, CDR2 YYREEE (reference sequence). CDR3 length: 14 amino acids. The CDR3 reads CASSSVRISYGYTF. Here the CDR3 DNA reads TGTGCCAGCAGCTCGGTGAGGATTTCCTATGGCTACACCTTC.

The chain has TRBV6-5 and TRBJ1-2; D gene unclear. V gave up 0 bases and J gave up 5 bases, with 7 bases separating them. The CDR3 has 13 amino acids. Per the germline V gene, CDR1 is MNHEY and CDR2 is SVGAGI. The CDR3 region is CASSYSDLYGYTF. The DNA for the CDR3 is TGTGCCAGCAGTTACTCGGACTTATATGGCTACACCTTC.

The J gene is TRBJ1-3, the V gene TRBV30; D is unclear. Deletions cut 0 bases from V and 11 bases from J, with 8 bases between. Germline-derived CDR1 and CDR2 are GTSNPN and SVGIG (reference sequence). This CDR3 is built from 11 residues. In DNA, the CDR3 is TGTGCCTGGAGTGTAGGCAGGTCCATATATTTT. Translation: CAWSVGRSIYF.

The rearrangement links TRBV30 to TRBJ1-3, with D unclear. The germline gives CDR1 GTSNPN, CDR2 SVGIG (reference sequence). Between the trimmed V and J ends, which lost 4 bases and 0 bases, there was a span of 4 bases. The length of the CDR3 is 12 residues. The CDR3 protein is CAWKASGNTIYF. Written as DNA, the CDR3 is TGTGCCTGGAAAGCCTCTGGAAACACCATATATTTT. Full variable domain (missing parts from reference TRBV30 and TRBJ1-3): SQTIHQWPATLVQPVGSPLSLECTVEGTSNPNLYWYRQAAGRGLQLLFYSVGIGQISSEVPQNLSASRPQDRQFILSSKKLLLSDSGFYLCAWKASGNTIYFGEGSWLTVV.

The rearrangement joins TRBV5-6 to TRBJ1-5, with 9 bases aligning to TRBD1. Germline CDR1 is SGHDT and CDR2 is YYEEEE. Trimming took 3 bases from V and 4 from J; bases not matched to a gene: 5. The CDR3 length is 15 residues. As DNA, the CDR3 is TGTGCCAGCAGCTACGGGACAGGGTCTAATCAGCCCCAGCATTTT. It is translated as CASSYGTGSNQPQHF.

This clone has more than one count but fewer than ten. This chain joins TRBV28 and TRBJ1-2, with D possibly TRBD1 on 6 matching bases. Germline CDR1 MDHEN, CDR2 SYDVKM. This CDR3 is built from 12 residues. Trimming cost V 8 bases and J 7 bases, with 14 bases left between them. As DNA, the CDR3 is TGTGCCAGCCGACTCGACAGGAGTGGCTACACCTTC. It is translated as CASRLDRSGYTF.

The genes are TRBV18 and TRBJ1-5, with 7 bases lining up with TRBD1. CDR3 length: 15 residues. The junction had 9 bases not matched to a gene; V was cut back by 6 bases and J by 4 bases. Germline CDR1 is KGHSH and CDR2 is LQKENI. CDR3 region: CASSLGTDLNQPQHF. CDR3 nucleotide sequence: TGTGCCAGCTCGTTGGGGACAGATTTAAATCAGCCCCAGCATTTT.

This clone was found once. The chain has TRBV19 and TRBJ1-5; tentatively, D is TRBD1 (6 bases). The CDR3 is 17 residues long. Germline CDR1 is LNHDA and CDR2 is SQIVND (reference sequence). V was cut by 8 bases and J by 0 bases, with 20 bases left in between. The CDR3 is CASVSGEGSYSNQPQHF. DNA of the CDR3: TGTGCCAGTGTATCAGGGGAAGGATCTTATAGCAATCAGCCCCAGCATTTT.